The rows below give T cell receptor beta chains drawn from one sample of a study of T cells after yellow fever vaccination. TCRdb reprocessed the 5' RACE reads with MiXCR, giving one entry per CDR3 protein. This sample has fewer than 350,000 distinct CDR3 sequences, with 7.5% to 9% found just once. The specimen was PBMCs, collected on the day of the first yellow fever vaccination. The receptors shown here come from a man in his late teens or twenties who received the YFV17D yellow fever vaccine. Each CDR3 is given with its conserved first and last residue. Each record gives: D gene, V gene, J gene, clone size, CDR3 DNA, CDR3 protein. D genes are given only for firm matches. A row's size may be missing; if present it is once, few, many or a size class.

d_call: NA; v_call: TRBV10-3; j_call: TRBJ2-2; clone_size: few; cdr3_nt: TGTGCCATCAGTGAAGGAGTATCCAACACCGGGGAGCTGTTTTTT; cdr3_aa: CAISEGVSNTGELFF
d_call: NA; v_call: TRBV5-1; j_call: TRBJ2-1; clone_size: once; cdr3_nt: TGCGCCAGCAGCTCAGCGCCTTCGGGGGACAATGAGCAGTTCTTC; cdr3_aa: CASSSAPSGDNEQFF
d_call: NA; v_call: TRBV27; j_call: TRBJ1-6; clone_size: NA; cdr3_nt: TGTGCCAGCAGTTTGAATTGGAGCTCCTATAATTCACCCCTCCACTTT; cdr3_aa: CASSLNWSSYNSPLHF
d_call: NA; v_call: TRBV7-2; j_call: TRBJ2-3; clone_size: many; cdr3_nt: TGTGCCAGCAGGCCAGGACACTGGGATACGCAGTATTTT; cdr3_aa: CASRPGHWDTQYF
d_call: NA; v_call: TRBV4-1; j_call: TRBJ1-2; clone_size: many; cdr3_nt: TGCGCCAGCAGCCACCAGGACAGCCCCTACTATGGCTACACCTTC; cdr3_aa: CASSHQDSPYYGYTF
d_call: NA; v_call: TRBV10-3; j_call: TRBJ1-1; clone_size: few; cdr3_nt: TGTGCCATCAAGGAGGGGAACACTGAAGCTTTCTTT; cdr3_aa: CAIKEGNTEAFF
d_call: NA; v_call: TRBV5-5; j_call: TRBJ2-1; clone_size: NA; cdr3_nt: TGTGCCAGCAGGGCCGGGACAAGGATGGTAATTGAGCAGTTCTTC; cdr3_aa: CASRAGTRMVIEQFF
d_call: NA; v_call: TRBV5-1; j_call: TRBJ2-3; clone_size: NA; cdr3_nt: TGCGCCAGCAGCTTTCTGGATGGTACGCAGTATTTT; cdr3_aa: CASSFLDGTQYF
d_call: TRBD2; v_call: TRBV9; j_call: TRBJ2-7; clone_size: NA; cdr3_nt: TGTGCCAGCAGCGTAAGCGGGGGGCCTGCTATCGAGCAGTACTTC; cdr3_aa: CASSVSGGPAIEQYF
d_call: NA; v_call: TRBV5-1; j_call: TRBJ2-6; clone_size: few; cdr3_nt: TGCGCCAGCGCTGCTAGCTCTGGGGCCAACGTCCTGACTTTC; cdr3_aa: CASAASSGANVLTF
d_call: TRBD1; v_call: TRBV4-3; j_call: TRBJ1-2; clone_size: few; cdr3_nt: TGCGCCAGCAGCCGTCGGACAGGTGTTGGCTACACCTTC; cdr3_aa: CASSRRTGVGYTF
d_call: NA; v_call: TRBV28; j_call: TRBJ2-5; clone_size: NA; cdr3_nt: TGTGCCAGCAGTCTCCAATGGTGGAGTCAAGAGACCCAGTACTTC; cdr3_aa: CASSLQWWSQETQYF